These T cell receptor beta chains were read from a single sample in a study of blood T cells in healthy people across ages. Each CDR3 protein gets one entry after TCRdb re-called the 5' RACE reads with MiXCR. In the table there are around 280,000 distinct CDR3 sequences, 25% to 30% of which are singletons. The sequencing input was blood. The receptor source for this set is a woman between 70 and 85 years old in good health. Both conserved end residues are part of each CDR3. The order of the fields is CDR3 protein, CDR3 DNA, D gene, clone size, V gene, J gene. A D gene is named only where the DNA matches it firmly. Not all rows give a size; the values are once, few, many and, for expanded clones, a class.

CASSQDQGDNSPLHF,TGTGCCAGCAGCCAAGATCAGGGGGATAATTCACCCCTCCACTTT,TRBD1,-,TRBV3-1,TRBJ1-6
CASSRGALNYEQYF,TGTGCCAGCTCAAGGGGTGCTCTCAACTACGAGCAGTACTTC,-,few,TRBV18,TRBJ2-7
CSARDLTGSTNEKLFF,TGCAGTGCTAGAGACCTGACAGGATCAACTAATGAAAAACTGTTTTTT,-,-,TRBV20-1,TRBJ1-4
CASRPDRARPQHF,TGTGCCAGCAGGCCGGACAGGGCCCGGCCCCAGCATTTT,TRBD1,-,TRBV6-2/TRBV6-3,TRBJ1-5
CASSQLDRYEQYF,TGTGCCAGCAGCCAACTCGACAGGTACGAGCAGTACTTC,-,few,TRBV3-1,TRBJ2-7
CASNENYQETQYF,TGTGCCAGCAATGAGAACTACCAAGAGACCCAGTACTTC,-,few,TRBV2,TRBJ2-5
CASSFQGSNGYTF,TGTGCCAGCAGTTTCCAGGGGAGTAATGGCTACACCTTC,-,-,TRBV27,TRBJ1-2
CASSQSGAGEYNEQFF,TGTGCCAGCAGCCAATCTGGAGCGGGAGAGTACAATGAGCAGTTCTTC,TRBD2,-,TRBV3-1,TRBJ2-1
CASSQDVRNHPLTYNEQFF,TGCGCCAGCAGCCAAGATGTACGGAACCACCCCCTCACCTACAATGAGCAGTTCTTC,-,few,TRBV4-1,TRBJ2-1
CSARNPQGASLNEQFF,TGCAGTGCTAGGAATCCCCAGGGGGCTTCCTTGAATGAGCAGTTCTTC,TRBD1,-,TRBV20-1,TRBJ2-1
CSAKTVQETQYF,TGCAGTGCTAAGACGGTACAAGAGACCCAGTACTTC,-,-,TRBV20-1,TRBJ2-5
CSASQGREAFF,TGCAGTGCTAGTCAGGGGCGTGAGGCTTTCTTT,-,many,TRBV20-1,TRBJ1-1
CASKVSGSAFHEQYF,TGTGCCAGCAAAGTTAGCGGGAGTGCTTTCCACGAGCAGTACTTC,TRBD2,-,TRBV27,TRBJ2-7
CASSVDGYGYTF,TGTGCCAGCAGCGTAGATGGGTACGGCTACACCTTC,-,few,TRBV9,TRBJ1-2
CATNWDREAQPQHF,TGTGCCACGAACTGGGACAGGGAGGCTCAGCCCCAGCATTTT,TRBD1,few,TRBV10-3,TRBJ1-5
CASKGSRSQETQYF,TGTGCCAGCAAAGGGTCGCGGTCCCAAGAGACCCAGTACTTC,-,once,TRBV27,TRBJ2-5
CSARDIAGGQHEQYF,TGCAGTGCTAGAGACATAGCGGGAGGGCAGCACGAGCAGTACTTC,TRBD2,once,TRBV20-1,TRBJ2-7
CASSPLTPGANVLTF,TGCGCCAGCAGCCCCCTCACCCCTGGGGCCAACGTCCTGACTTTC,-,few,TRBV5-1,TRBJ2-6
CASSLDVGGQYF,TGTGCCAGCAGCTTAGATGTGGGTGGGCAGTACTTC,-,-,TRBV7-2,TRBJ2-7
CASIDRTDTQYF,TGTGCCAGCATTGATAGAACAGATACGCAGTATTTT,-,-,TRBV6-1,TRBJ2-3
CASSYSRAAYNEQFF,TGTGCCAGCAGTTACTCCCGAGCGGCGTACAATGAGCAGTTCTTC,-,-,TRBV6-5,TRBJ2-1
CSARDYSAEAQYF,TGCAGTGCTAGGGATTATTCGGCAGAGGCCCAGTACTTC,-,-,TRBV20-1,TRBJ2-5
CASWGPKHTNNEQFF,TGTGCCAGCTGGGGGCCGAAACACACGAACAATGAGCAGTTCTTC,-,-,TRBV28,TRBJ2-1
CSVEVRGSYEQYF,TGCAGCGTTGAAGTTAGGGGGTCCTACGAGCAGTACTTC,-,-,TRBV29-1,TRBJ2-7
CATSEPTSGSAIF,TGTGCCACCAGTGAGCCCACTAGCGGGAGTGCGATCTTC,TRBD2,-,TRBV24-1,TRBJ2-1
CASSKTGSPLHF,TGTGCCAGCAGCAAAACCGGCTCACCCCTCCACTTT,-,-,TRBV14,TRBJ1-6
CASSSPGQGKMKDYGYTF,TGTGCCAGCAGTTCACCCGGACAGGGAAAAATGAAAGACTATGGCTACACCTTC,TRBD1,-,TRBV28,TRBJ1-2
CASSQIAGGSHEQFF,TGTGCCAGCAGTCAAATAGCGGGGGGGAGTCATGAGCAGTTCTTC,TRBD2,-,TRBV27,TRBJ2-1
CASRDGIYNQPQHF,TGTGCCAGCAGGGACGGGATATACAATCAGCCCCAGCATTTT,-,many,TRBV28,TRBJ1-5
CSARDPGSLDEQFF,TGCAGTGCTAGAGATCCCGGGAGTCTCGATGAGCAGTTCTTC,-,-,TRBV20-1,TRBJ2-1
CASSFDSYEQYF,TGTGCCAGCAGCTTCGACAGCTACGAGCAGTACTTC,-,many,TRBV7-9,TRBJ2-7
CASRKGQTSGYEQYF,TGTGCCAGTAGAAAAGGGCAGACTAGCGGCTACGAGCAGTACTTC,TRBD2,-,TRBV11-2,TRBJ2-7
CASSGGGSGTHNEQFF,TGTGCCAGCAGTGGTGGGGGGAGCGGCACACACAATGAGCAGTTCTTC,-,few,TRBV28,TRBJ2-1
CASSPFSSSYEQYF,TGTGCCAGCTCGCCCTTCTCGAGCTCCTACGAGCAGTACTTC,-,-,TRBV18,TRBJ2-7
CSAEETQYF,TGCAGTGCCGAAGAGACCCAGTACTTC,-,-,TRBV20-1,TRBJ2-5
CASTPQGTGVNSPLHF,TGTGCCAGCACCCCCCAAGGGACAGGGGTAAATTCACCCCTCCACTTT,TRBD1,-,TRBV28,TRBJ1-6
CSVRRTGGFGTEAFF,TGCAGCGTTCGTCGCACAGGGGGTTTCGGCACTGAAGCTTTCTTT,TRBD1,-,TRBV29-1,TRBJ1-1
CASSLIDGRAGEQFF,TGTGCCAGCAGCTTAATAGACGGGAGGGCCGGGGAGCAGTTCTTC,TRBD2,few,TRBV7-3,TRBJ2-1
CASSVLQGGGETQYF,TGTGCCAGCAGCGTACTACAGGGAGGGGGGGAGACCCAGTACTTC,-,-,TRBV9,TRBJ2-5
CASSLGDRGEHEQYF,TGTGCCAGCAGTTTAGGGGACAGGGGAGAGCACGAGCAGTACTTC,TRBD1,-,TRBV12-3/TRBV12-4,TRBJ2-7
CASSPNSGSGSDTQYF,TGCGCCAGCAGCCCAAATAGCGGGAGTGGCTCAGATACGCAGTATTTT,TRBD2,-,TRBV5-1,TRBJ2-3
CASNLAGATDTQYF,TGTGCCAGCAATCTAGCGGGAGCTACAGATACGCAGTATTTT,TRBD2,few,TRBV28,TRBJ2-3
CAKSGQSIYELYF,TGTGCCAAGTCGGGACAGTCGATCTACGAGCTGTACTTC,TRBD1,few,TRBV28,TRBJ2-7
CAKQPGPDSYEQYF,TGTGCCAAACAACCGGGACCCGACTCCTACGAGCAGTACTTC,-,few,TRBV24-1,TRBJ2-7
CSAIVDRGYSYEQYF,TGTAGTGCTATTGTGGACAGGGGATATTCCTACGAGCAGTACTTC,TRBD1,-,TRBV20-1,TRBJ2-7
CASSPMGFSTDTQYF,TGCGCCAGCAGCCCGATGGGGTTTAGCACAGATACGCAGTATTTT,-,-,TRBV4-3,TRBJ2-3
CASSEVGEETQYF,TGTGCCAGCAGTGAAGTAGGGGAGGAGACCCAGTACTTC,-,few,TRBV25-1,TRBJ2-5
CASSKRTGTGNEQFF,TGTGCCAGCAGTAAACGGACAGGGACGGGAAATGAGCAGTTCTTC,TRBD1,few,TRBV6-5,TRBJ2-1
CSARKTGGFQETQYF,TGCAGTGCTAGGAAGACAGGGGGATTCCAAGAGACCCAGTACTTC,TRBD1,-,TRBV20-1,TRBJ2-5
CASSFRQGGWYF,TGTGCCAGCAGCTTTCGGCAGGGGGGGTGGTACTTC,-,-,TRBV5-6,TRBJ2-5
CASSVLAGGANEQFF,TGTGCCAGCAGCGTACTAGCGGGAGGTGCCAATGAGCAGTTCTTC,TRBD2,-,TRBV9,TRBJ2-1
CASWEGETQYF,TGCGCCAGCTGGGAGGGAGAGACCCAGTACTTC,TRBD2,-,TRBV5-1,TRBJ2-5
CASSDSDFYYEQYF,TGCGCCAGCAGTGACTCGGACTTTTACTACGAGCAGTACTTC,-,-,TRBV10-2,TRBJ2-7
CASSLGSSSGNTTYF,TGTGCCAGCAGCTTAGGGAGCAGCTCTGGAAACACCACATATTTT,-,-,TRBV11-2,TRBJ1-3